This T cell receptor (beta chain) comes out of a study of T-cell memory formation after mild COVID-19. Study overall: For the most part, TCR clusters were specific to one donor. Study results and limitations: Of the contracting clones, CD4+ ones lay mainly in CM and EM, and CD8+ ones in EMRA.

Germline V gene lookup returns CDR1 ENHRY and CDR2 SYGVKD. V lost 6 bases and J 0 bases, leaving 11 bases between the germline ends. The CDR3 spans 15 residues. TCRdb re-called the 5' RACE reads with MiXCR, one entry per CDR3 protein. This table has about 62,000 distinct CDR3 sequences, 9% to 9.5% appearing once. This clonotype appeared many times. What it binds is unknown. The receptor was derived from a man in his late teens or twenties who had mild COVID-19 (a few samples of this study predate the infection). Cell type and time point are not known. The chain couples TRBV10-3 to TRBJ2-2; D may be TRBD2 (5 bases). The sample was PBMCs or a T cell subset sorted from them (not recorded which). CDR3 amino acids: CAISPLLANTGELFF. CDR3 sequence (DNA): TGTGCCATCAGCCCTCTACTAGCGAACACCGGGGAGCTGTTTTTT.